The 29 T cell receptor beta chains below all came from one sample that was sequenced in a study of T cell responses to AZD1222 COVID-19 vaccine. The assay was immunoSEQ multiplex PCR, and TCRdb's table has in-frame clones only and misses some. There are around 130,000 clones in the sample; roughly nine tenths occur only once, and roughly 7.5% lies in the top ten. The sequencing used peripheral blood, collected 28 days after the second dose of the MenACWY control vaccine. These TCRs come from an adult who received the MenACWY meningococcal vaccine as a control.

The rearrangement links TRBV27 to TRBJ2-1, with 12 bases identical to TRBD2. CDR3 length equals 17 residues. V shed 5 bases, J shed 7 bases, and the junction held 12 bases outside the gene matches. Germline CDR1 MNHEY, CDR2 SMNVEV (reference sequence). Here the CDR3 reads CASSPQASGRVFNEQFF. CDR3 in DNA: TGTGCCAGCAGTCCCCAAGCTAGCGGGAGGGTATTTAATGAGCAGTTCTTC.

The V call is TRBV7-2, the J call TRBJ1-5; D not certain. The germline V gene has CDR1 SGHTA and CDR2 FQGNSA. CDR3 size: 14 residues. V lost 6 bases to trimming and J lost 0 bases, with 9 bases between them. CDR3 sequence (DNA): TGTGCCAGCAGTCTACAGCCTAGCAATCAGCCCCAGCATTTT. It specifies CASSLQPSNQPQHF.

J is TRBJ2-1 and V is TRBV4-3; no definite D call. Trimming took off 0 bases at V and 4 bases at J, with 7 bases between the two ends. The CDR3 covers 14 residues. In germline, CDR1 is LGHNA, CDR2 YSLEER. The CDR3 sequence: CASSQDGRYNEQFF. The CDR3 nucleotides are TGCGCCAGCAGCCAAGATGGCCGGTACAATGAGCAGTTCTTC.

The rearrangement uses TRBV28 and TRBJ2-7, with TRBD1 as a possible D gene (6 bases). The ends were cut back, 6 bases at V and 2 bases at J, with 17 bases in the middle. Per germline, CDR1 MDHEN and CDR2 SYDVKM. This CDR3 comprises 15 residues. The CDR3 DNA sequence: TGTGCCAGCAGACCTCCGGGGACATTGACCTACGAGCAGTACTTC. It codes for CASRPPGTLTYEQYF.

This clone came up once. This chain connects TRBV28 to TRBJ1-5, with TRBD1 identical over 7 bases. The germline gives CDR1 MDHEN, CDR2 SYDVKM. The CDR3 loop spans 16 amino acids. V lost 8 bases to trimming and J lost 0 bases; unmatched junction nucleotides: 10. The CDR3 bases are TGTGCCAGCCGCAGGACAGGAGGTTTTAGCAATCAGCCCCAGCATTTT. This translates into CASRRTGGFSNQPQHF.

This clone was counted a few times. This chain links TRBV2 with TRBJ2-5; D is undetermined. Germline values: CDR1 SNHLY, CDR2 FYNNEI. The CDR3 has 11 residues. The ends were cut back, 5 bases at V and 2 bases at J, with 3 bases in the middle. Here the CDR3 reads CASSQQETQYF. For the CDR3, the DNA is TGTGCCAGCAGTCAACAAGAGACCCAGTACTTC.

The chain couples TRBV3-1 (or the pseudogene TRBV3-2) to TRBJ2-7; tentatively, D is TRBD1 (5 bases). Trimming took off 4 bases at V and 5 bases at J, with 15 bases between the two ends. The CDR3 sequence is 14 residues long. CDR1 and CDR2 from the germline V gene are LGHDT and YNNKEL (reference sequence). CDR3 sequence (DNA): TGTGCCAGCAGCCCGTTCCAGGGTTTCCACGAGCAGTACTTC. Translating it yields CASSPFQGFHEQYF.

For this clone: In the same sample, other DNA sequences code for this CDR3. The chain employs TRBV29-1 and TRBJ2-3; the D call may be TRBD1 or TRBD2 (6 bases each). The CDR3 covers 13 residues. Trimming removed 5 bases from V and 1 base from J, with 10 bases in between. Germline CDR1 reads SQVTM; CDR2 reads ANQGSEA. CDR3 loop: CSVRRGGTDTQYF. The CDR3 region has the DNA TGCAGCGTTAGAAGGGGGGGCACAGATACGCAGTATTTT.

The rearrangement joins TRBV2 to TRBJ1-1; possible D gene TRBD1, 6 bases. The CDR3 has 12 residues. Trimming took 6 bases from V and 10 from J, leaving 15 bases between them. Germline V CDR1 and CDR2: SNHLY, FYNNEI. The CDR3 coding sequence is TGTGCCAGCAGGCCCGACAGGTTACGAGCTTTCTTT. It translates to CASRPDRLRAFF.

As to this clone: Its ends do not fully match the called genes, so a read error is possible. The CDR3 DNA reads TGTGCCACCAGCAGAGATGGGGCCGGCCAGCACTTC. It yields the protein CATSRDGAGQHF. The V call is TRBV15, the J call TRBJ2-5; D perhaps matches TRBD1 (5 bases). Germline values: CDR1 LNHNV, CDR2 YYDKDF (reference sequence). The CDR3 is made up of 12 amino acids.

The chain combines TRBV14 with TRBJ1-6; TRBD1 matches 10 bases. With V trimmed by 0 bases and J by 14 bases, 10 bases remained unmatched. Germline V gene data show CDR1 as SGHDN and CDR2 as FVKESK. The CDR3 has 16 residues. CDR3 loop: CASSQEGTGALWTLHF. The CDR3 DNA follows: TGTGCCAGCAGCCAAGAAGGGACAGGGGCCCTGTGGACCCTCCACTTT.

The chain uses TRBV28 and TRBJ1-6; 7 bases map to TRBD1. V gave up 1 base and J gave up 8 bases; unmatched junction bases: 14. There are 18 residues in the CDR3. Germline loops: CDR1 MDHEN, CDR2 SYDVKM. The CDR3 bases are TGTGCCAGCAGTTTATCGGGACAGCGTCCTTCGGAAGATTCACCCCTCCACTTT. Protein product: CASSLSGQRPSEDSPLHF.

This rearrangement joins TRBV6-5 to TRBJ1-4, with TRBD1 matching 9 bases. Germline V gene data show CDR1 as MNHEY and CDR2 as SVGAGI. With 5 bases clipped from V and 5 bases from J, the junction kept 3 bases outside the gene matches. This CDR3 region has 14 residues. This CDR3 reads CASSRQGGNEKLFF. CDR3 nucleotide sequence: TGTGCCAGCAGTCGACAGGGGGGGAATGAAAAACTGTTTTTT.

The rearrangement uses TRBV15 and TRBJ2-1; D gene ambiguous. This CDR3 spans 14 amino acids. V lost 0 bases and J 9 bases, leaving 12 bases between the germline ends. Germline loops: CDR1 LNHNV, CDR2 YYDKDF (reference sequence). This CDR3 reads CATSRDLGRSEQFF. The DNA for the CDR3 is TGTGCCACCAGCAGAGACCTCGGACGAAGTGAGCAGTTCTTC.

The chain has TRBV11-2 and TRBJ2-1, with 9 positions matching TRBD2. V shed 2 bases and J 6 bases; nucleotides not matched to a gene: 17. This CDR3 is 19 amino acids long. Germline CDR1 reads SGHAT; CDR2 reads FQNNGV. CDR3 coding DNA: TGTGCCAGCAGCTTAACCCCCGGAAATCGCGGGAGGGCTAGCAATGAGCAGTTCTTC. Protein sequence: CASSLTPGNRGRASNEQFF.

This clone was counted once. V and J are TRBV3-1 (or the pseudogene TRBV3-2) and TRBJ2-1; TRBD1 might be the D (6 bases). V was trimmed by 3 bases and J by 7 bases, leaving 16 bases between them. Germline values: CDR1 LGHDT, CDR2 YNNKEL (reference sequence). The CDR3 is made up of 15 amino acids. CDR3 amino acids: CASSQDSRAINEQFF. The CDR3 bases are TGTGCCAGCAGCCAGGACAGTCGGGCAATAAATGAGCAGTTCTTC.

The chain joins TRBV10-3 to TRBJ2-3; D is unclear. This CDR3 has 13 residues. Germline CDR1 is ENHRY and CDR2 is SYGVKD. Trimming took off 4 bases at V and 2 bases at J, with 7 bases between the two ends. CDR3 protein: CAISANPTDTQYF. Here the CDR3 DNA reads TGTGCCATCAGTGCGAACCCCACAGATACGCAGTATTTT.

The rearrangement links TRBV7-8 to TRBJ1-1; D may be TRBD1 (6 bases). V lost 1 base, J lost 0 bases, and 12 bases lay in between. This CDR3 has 16 amino acids. Germline V CDR1 and CDR2: SGHVS, FQNEAQ. The CDR3 nucleotides read TGTGCCAGCAGCTTAGGAGCAGGGGACATGAACACTGAAGCTTTCTTT. This codes for CASSLGAGDMNTEAFF.

The rearrangement joins TRBV3-1 (or the pseudogene TRBV3-2) to TRBJ2-2; D call uncertain. The V and J ends lost 1 base and 3 bases respectively, with 6 bases between them. Germline V lookup: CDR1 LGHDT, CDR2 YNNKEL (reference sequence). This CDR3 has 14 amino acids. CDR3 amino acids: CASSQVVYTGELFF. CDR3 sequence (DNA): TGTGCCAGCAGCCAAGTGGTGTACACCGGGGAGCTGTTTTTT.

In regard to this clone: Other DNA sequences in the same sample also yield this CDR3. The CDR3 DNA follows: TGCGCCAGCAGCTTGGCTAGCTCCTACGAGCAGTACTTC. Translation: CASSLASSYEQYF. The J gene is TRBJ2-7, the V gene TRBV5-1; no reliable D call. The CDR3 extends over 13 amino acids. V was clipped by 0 bases and J by 0 bases, with 4 bases between them. Germline loops: CDR1 SGHRS, CDR2 YFSETQ.

CDR3 residues: CASSVAGDRPDTQYF. The DNA for the CDR3 is TGTGCCAGCAGTGTAGCGGGGGATCGCCCAGATACGCAGTATTTT. The rearrangement joins TRBV6-2 or TRBV6-3 to TRBJ2-3, with 9 nucleotides matching TRBD2. V lost 5 bases to trimming and J lost 4 bases; unmatched junction nucleotides: 7. The CDR3 is 15 amino acids. The germline V gene has CDR1 MNHEY and CDR2 SVGEGT.

The rearrangement joins TRBV20-1 to TRBJ2-5; either TRBD1 or TRBD2 may supply D (5 bases each). V was cut by 3 bases and J by 1 base, with 15 bases left in between. Germline CDR1 is DFQATT and CDR2 is SNEGSKA (reference sequence). The CDR3 has 15 amino acids. CDR3 sequence reads: CSASPLSGLQETQYF. The CDR3 region has the DNA TGCAGTGCTAGTCCTCTCTCGGGGCTCCAAGAGACCCAGTACTTC.

The chain has TRBV19 and TRBJ2-3; a possible D gene is TRBD2 (6 bases). Trimming pared 10 bases from V and 0 bases from J, leaving 14 bases between. Germline-derived CDR1 and CDR2 are LNHDA and SQIVND (reference sequence). The CDR3 runs 14 residues. CDR3 residues: CATSGLTSTDTQYF. The CDR3 DNA reads TGTGCCACCTCGGGACTTACTAGCACAGATACGCAGTATTTT. Using reference TRBV19 and TRBJ2-3 for the parts outside the CDR3, the full variable domain is DGGITQSPKYLFRKEGQNVTLSCEQNLNHDAMYWYRQDPGQGLRLIYYSQIVNDFQKGDIAEGYSVSREKKESFPLTVTSAQKNPTAFYLCATSGLTSTDTQYFGPGTRLTVL.

The chain uses TRBV11-2 and TRBJ2-5; 7 positions match TRBD1. CDR3 length: 16 amino acids. Trimming cost V 1 base and J 2 bases; bases outside gene matches: 7. Germline loops: CDR1 SGHAT, CDR2 FQNNGV. The CDR3 nucleotides are TGTGCCAGCAGCTTAGTATGGGGACAGATACAAGAGACCCAGTACTTC. Translating it yields CASSLVWGQIQETQYF.

The chain couples TRBV24-1 to TRBJ2-7; 11 bases align to TRBD1. Unmatched junction bases numbered 3, after V lost 9 bases and J lost 3 bases. Per the germline V gene, CDR1 is KGHDR and CDR2 is SFDVKD. The CDR3 extends over 13 amino acids. CDR3 residues: CATGTGGGYEQYF. The CDR3 DNA reads as TGTGCCACCGGGACAGGGGGGGGCTACGAGCAGTACTTC.

This sequence joins TRBV5-1 and TRBJ2-3; no clear D gene. Trimming left V 2 bases short and J 4 bases short, with 8 bases between. From germline, CDR1 is SGHRS and CDR2 YFSETQ. The CDR3 is 13 amino acids. In DNA form, the CDR3 reads TGCGCCAGCAGCTTCTCCGGGCCAGATACGCAGTATTTT. This gives the protein CASSFSGPDTQYF.

V usage is TRBV10-3 and J usage is TRBJ1-1, with TRBD1 matching over 12 bases. Germline assignment: CDR1 ENHRY and CDR2 SYGVKD. This CDR3 contains 17 residues. The trim removed 8 bases at V and 1 base at J, leaving 11 bases unmatched. This CDR3 is CAISPGQGAWTNTEAFF. The CDR3 DNA is TGTGCCATCTCCCCGGGACAGGGGGCTTGGACGAACACTGAAGCTTTCTTT.

This chain connects TRBV18 to TRBJ1-1; D possibly corresponds to TRBD1 (5 bases). V was trimmed by 0 bases and J by 0 bases, leaving 5 bases between them. Germline lookup yields CDR1 KGHSH and CDR2 LQKENI. CDR3 length equals 14 residues. This CDR3 is CASSPPGVNTEAFF. The DNA of the CDR3 is TGTGCCAGCTCACCACCGGGGGTGAACACTGAAGCTTTCTTT.

The rearrangement joins TRBV28 to TRBJ1-2, with D unclear. CDR1 is MDHEN and CDR2 is SYDVKM in the germline V gene. V was shortened by 5 bases and J by 3 bases, with 13 bases between the two germline ends. The CDR3 has 14 residues. The CDR3 nucleotides read TGTGCCAGCAGTAGCCCCGGGAGGGACTATGGCTACACCTTC. It encodes CASSSPGRDYGYTF.